Presented here are 14 T cell receptor beta chains from one specimen sequenced in a study of control samples from healthy donors and cancer patients. The assay was immunoSEQ multiplex PCR, and TCRdb's table has in-frame clones only and misses some. The sample carries roughly 150,000 clones, about 93% recorded once. The sequenced material came from blood. Source of these receptors: a man aged 50 to 59 in good health.

The chain has TRBV7-8 and TRBJ2-1; tentatively, D is TRBD2 (6 bases). V dropped 1 base and J dropped 9 bases, with 13 bases sitting between them. Germline loops: CDR1 SGHVS, CDR2 FQNEAQ. The CDR3 is made up of 14 amino acids. This CDR3 reads CASSLGVGGAEQFF. The CDR3 bases are TGTGCCAGCAGCTTAGGGGTGGGAGGAGCTGAGCAGTTCTTC.

The rearrangement links TRBV5-1 to TRBJ2-5, with D possibly TRBD1 on 6 matching bases. CDR3 length: 15 residues. The ends were cut back, 1 base at V and 2 bases at J, with 12 bases in the middle. From germline, CDR1 is SGHRS and CDR2 YFSETQ. Written as DNA, the CDR3 is TGCGCCAGCAGCTTGACAGGGATTCGGCAAGAGACCCAGTACTTC. Its translation: CASSLTGIRQETQYF.

CDR3 loop: CASSYSAVNSPLHF. The CDR3 coding sequence is TGTGCCAGCAGTTACTCAGCCGTTAATTCACCCCTCCACTTT. This chain uses TRBV6-5 with TRBJ1-6; D gene ambiguous. The CDR3 runs to 14 residues. V was shortened by 0 bases and J by 6 bases, with 6 bases between the two germline ends. CDR1 MNHEY and CDR2 SVGAGI come from the germline V gene.

This chain joins TRBV5-1 and TRBJ2-2, with TRBD1 matching over 7 bases. The V segment lost 1 base and the J segment 4 bases; nucleotides outside the gene matches: 7. The CDR3 consists of 16 residues. Looked up from germline, CDR1 is SGHRS and CDR2 is YFSETQ. The CDR3 region is CASSLMVTGSTGELFF. The CDR3 DNA follows: TGCGCCAGCAGCTTGATGGTGACAGGGAGCACCGGGGAGCTGTTTTTT.

V is TRBV28 and J is TRBJ1-2; tentative D call: TRBD1 (5 bases). The V gene lost 6 bases and the J gene lost 4 bases, with 15 bases spanning the gap. Germline CDR1 is MDHEN and CDR2 is SYDVKM. The CDR3 consists of 14 residues. CDR3 coding DNA: TGTGCCAGCAGGCTAGGCCGGGGGAGCTATGGCTACACCTTC. Translated: CASRLGRGSYGYTF.

V usage is TRBV5-1 and J usage is TRBJ1-2; D might be TRBD1 (6 bases). Germline values: CDR1 SGHRS, CDR2 YFSETQ. CDR3 length: 16 residues. Trimming took off 6 bases at V and 1 base at J, with 19 bases between the two ends. CDR3 nucleotides: TGCGCCAGCACCGGGCTGGGGGGCGAAAGTAACTATGGCTACACCTTC. Translating gives CASTGLGGESNYGYTF. Filled out from reference TRBV5-1 and TRBJ1-2, the complete variable domain reads KAGVTQTPRYLIKTRGQQVTLSCSPISGHRSVSWYQQTPGQGLQFLFEYFSETQRNKGNFPGRFSGRQFSNSRSEMNVSTLELGDSALYLCASTGLGGESNYGYTFGSGTRLTVV.

The chain couples TRBV10-2 to TRBJ2-1; either TRBD1 or TRBD2 may fit D (6 bases each). In germline, CDR1 is WSHSY, CDR2 SAAADI. This CDR3 spans 18 amino acids. V dropped 6 bases and J dropped 0 bases, with 21 bases sitting between them. CDR3 residues: CASRRTPRGRSSYNEQFF. CDR3 in DNA: TGCGCCAGCAGGCGGACCCCCCGGGGGCGCAGCTCCTACAATGAGCAGTTCTTC.

Here the CDR3 DNA reads TGCGCCAGCACCCCAGCGGGAAACACCGGGGAGCTGTTTTTT. It translates to CASTPAGNTGELFF. The chain joins TRBV10-1 to TRBJ2-2; 7 bases align to TRBD2. Germline lookup yields CDR1 WNHNN and CDR2 SYGVQD (reference sequence). There are 14 residues in the CDR3. The V segment lost 7 bases and the J segment 2 bases; nucleotides outside the gene matches: 4.

The J gene is TRBJ1-5, the V gene TRBV12-3 or TRBV12-4; D might be TRBD1 (5 bases). V lost 6 bases, J lost 5 bases, and 11 bases lay in between. CDR3 length equals 13 residues. The CDR3 bases are TGTGCCAGCAGCCAAGACAGTTATCAGCCCCAGCATTTT. Translated, it gives CASSQDSYQPQHF.

The genes are TRBV4-1 and TRBJ2-3; D is possibly TRBD1 (6 bases). CDR3 size: 13 residues. With 4 bases removed from V and 2 bases from J, the gap between germline ends came to 7 bases. Germline CDR1 and CDR2: MGHRA and YSYEKL. The CDR3 protein is CASSRDTTDTQYF. The DNA of the CDR3 is TGCGCCAGCAGCCGGGACACCACAGATACGCAGTATTTT.

A remark on this clone: Other DNA variants within this sample encode the same CDR3. The chain links TRBV2 to TRBJ2-7; no firm D call. There are 12 residues in the CDR3. V shed 5 bases and J shed 1 base, with 6 bases lying between them. Germline CDR1 and CDR2: SNHLY and FYNNEI. CDR3 in amino acids: CASSSGSYEQYF. The CDR3 DNA follows: TGTGCCAGCAGTTCAGGATCCTACGAGCAGTACTTC.

This clone was seen only once. The rearrangement joins TRBV28 to TRBJ1-2; 7 nucleotides line up with TRBD1. Germline V gene data show CDR1 as MDHEN and CDR2 as SYDVKM. The V segment lost 4 bases and the J segment 2 bases; nucleotides outside the gene matches: 16. This CDR3 is 18 amino acids long. CDR3 region: CASSSSEGARRANYGYTF. The CDR3 bases are TGTGCCAGCAGTTCGTCGGAGGGGGCGAGGAGGGCCAACTATGGCTACACCTTC.

The chain couples TRBV30 to TRBJ1-4; D remains ambiguous. Looked up from germline, CDR1 is GTSNPN and CDR2 is SVGIG (reference sequence). This CDR3 comprises 18 residues. Trimming took 1 base from V and 3 from J, leaving 21 bases between them. The CDR3 is CAWSGFTARDLPNEKLFF. DNA for the CDR3: TGTGCCTGGAGTGGATTTACTGCCCGGGATTTACCTAATGAAAAACTGTTTTTT.

The rearrangement uses TRBV18 and TRBJ2-7; D perhaps matches TRBD1 (6 bases). This CDR3 region has 16 residues. Trimming took off 2 bases at V and 2 bases at J, with 16 bases between the two ends. Looked up from germline, CDR1 is KGHSH and CDR2 is LQKENI. The CDR3 region is CASSPIPGTTTYEQYF. CDR3 bases: TGTGCCAGCTCACCAATTCCCGGGACAACCACCTACGAGCAGTACTTC.